The 6 T cell receptor beta chains below all came from one sample that was sequenced in a study of lymphopenia after photon versus proton radiotherapy. The protocol was immunoSEQ multiplex PCR, while the TCRdb copy is restricted to in-frame clones and leaves out a portion. Among about 58,000 clones listed, approximately 84% were seen once. The starting material was peripheral blood, obtained from a patient treated with proton-based radiotherapy. These receptors all come from a man between 60 and 75 years old with pancreatic cancer.

The chain carries TRBV30 and TRBJ2-1, with D unclear. Germline V gene sequence: CDR1 GTSNPN, CDR2 SVGIG (reference sequence). Trimming shortened V by 2 bases and J by 13 bases, and 18 bases separated the two germline ends. The CDR3 has 13 amino acids. The CDR3 is CAWSRSPLKPQFF. CDR3 nucleotide sequence: TGTGCCTGGAGTAGATCCCCGCTGAAACCCCAGTTCTTC.

In DNA form, the CDR3 reads TGTGCCAGCAGCCGTATTACGGGTGCTCCTAGCACAGATACGCAGTATTTT. Protein sequence: CASSRITGAPSTDTQYF. This chain connects TRBV11-3 to TRBJ2-3, with no clear D. The CDR3 has 17 residues. CDR1 is SGHNT and CDR2 is YENEEA in the germline V gene. Trimming removed 5 bases at V and 0 bases at J, with 18 bases between.

This clone showed up just once. The J gene is TRBJ2-7, the V gene TRBV19; no definite D call. The CDR3 runs to 11 residues. CDR1 and CDR2 (germline): LNHDA, SQIVND (reference sequence). Trimming stripped 8 bases from V and 4 bases from J, with 9 bases between. The CDR3 DNA reads as TGTGCCAGTGGGGATCGTTACGAGCAGTACTTC. Translating gives CASGDRYEQYF.

This chain uses TRBV7-9 with TRBJ2-2, with TRBD2 identical over 8 bases. J was trimmed by 2 bases and V by 5 bases; bases with no gene match: 7. CDR3 length equals 16 residues. Looked up from germline, CDR1 is SEHNR and CDR2 is FQNEAQ (reference sequence). CDR3 coding DNA: TGTGCCAGCAGCCCCGGGGGGGCAGGCAACACCGGGGAGCTGTTTTTT. It translates to CASSPGGAGNTGELFF.

CDR3 DNA: TGCGCCAGCAGCTTATCCGGGACAGACTTCAATGAGCAGTTCTTC. This sequence encodes CASSLSGTDFNEQFF. The rearrangement links TRBV5-1 to TRBJ2-1, with 7 bases matching TRBD1. CDR1 is SGHRS, CDR2 YFSETQ, per germline. The V and J ends lost 2 bases and 6 bases, in that order; junction bases with no gene match: 8. The CDR3 is 15 amino acids. The full variable domain, rest sourced from reference TRBV5-1 and TRBJ2-1, is KAGVTQTPRYLIKTRGQQVTLSCSPISGHRSVSWYQQTPGQGLQFLFEYFSETQRNKGNFPGRFSGRQFSNSRSEMNVSTLELGDSALYLCASSLSGTDFNEQFFGPGTRLTVL.

The chain uses TRBV4-1 and TRBJ1-6, with D possibly matching TRBD1 (5 bases). V dropped 2 bases and J dropped 9 bases, with 11 bases sitting between them. The CDR3 is 14 amino acids. Looked up from germline, CDR1 is MGHRA and CDR2 is YSYEKL. The CDR3 region is CASSQLIRVSPLHF. In nucleotides, the CDR3 is TGCGCCAGCAGCCAACTTATCAGGGTTTCACCCCTCCACTTT.